This is a list of T cell receptor beta chains from one sample in a study of blood T cells in healthy people across ages. A single record per CDR3 protein comes from TCRdb applying MiXCR to the 5' RACE reads. This sample carries roughly 900,000 distinct CDR3 sequences, about 44% of them seen once, and the ten largest clones take 13%. What was sequenced was blood. These receptors came from a man younger than 45 in good health. Each CDR3 is given with its conserved first and last residue. D genes are given only for firm matches. The listing skips clone size in some rows; elsewhere it reads once, few, many or a size class.

>TRBJ2-7|TRBD1|few|TRBV10-3
TGTGCCACCGGGATGACAGGGTACGAGCAGTACTTC
CATGMTGYEQYF
>TRBJ2-6|.|few|TRBV14
TGTGCCAGCAGCCAAGAGGGTGACGGATACTCTGGGGCCAACGTCCTGACTTTC
CASSQEGDGYSGANVLTF
>TRBJ1-6|.|.|TRBV9
TGTGCCAGCAACGTAATGGCCGGGTCCTCTGATTCACCCCTCCACTTT
CASNVMAGSSDSPLHF
>TRBJ2-1|TRBD1|.|TRBV4-3
TGCGCCAGCAGCCAAGGGACAGGGTTTCGTGAGCAGTTCTTC
CASSQGTGFREQFF
>TRBJ1-2|.|once|TRBV6-6
TGTGCCAGCCTTGAACGGGTCCCCCCATGGGGCTACACCTTC
CASLERVPPWGYTF
>TRBJ2-1|.|.|TRBV30
TGTGCCTTCAGGGGGGATTCTGAAAACAATGAGCAGTTCTTC
CAFRGDSENNEQFF
>TRBJ2-1|TRBD2|few|TRBV14
TGTGCCAGCAGCCAAGGTGGACTAGCGCATTACAATGAGCAGTTCTTC
CASSQGGLAHYNEQFF
>TRBJ1-5|TRBD1|.|TRBV20-1
TGCAGTGCACGGACAGGGGGGGACTATCAGCCCCAGCATTTT
CSARTGGDYQPQHF
>TRBJ2-7|TRBD1|few|TRBV7-2
TGTGCCAGCAGCTTAGCAGGGGGCTCCTACAATGAGCAGTACTTC
CASSLAGGSYNEQYF
>TRBJ2-4|.|.|TRBV27
TGTGCCGGCAGTTTCCTCGGCCCGGGGACCGGGGCCAAAAACATTCAGTACTTC
CAGSFLGPGTGAKNIQYF
>TRBJ1-5|TRBD1|once|TRBV5-1
TGCGCCAGCAGCGGGGACAGGGGACGGTGGGTTCAGCCCCAGCATTTT
CASSGDRGRWVQPQHF
>TRBJ2-4|.|.|TRBV4-3
TGCGCCAGCAGCCACCGAACAGGGCGAGACATTCAGTACTTC
CASSHRTGRDIQYF
>TRBJ1-5|.|few|TRBV7-2
TGTGCCAGCAGCCCAGGGGTGCGTCAGCCCCAGCATTTT
CASSPGVRQPQHF
>TRBJ2-1|TRBD2|.|TRBV28
TGTGCCAGCAGAGTTAGCGGGGATGAGCAGTTCTTC
CASRVSGDEQFF
>TRBJ1-2|TRBD1|.|TRBV12-3/TRBV12-4
TGTGCCAGCATCCCCGGACAGGGTTATGGCTACACCTTC
CASIPGQGYGYTF